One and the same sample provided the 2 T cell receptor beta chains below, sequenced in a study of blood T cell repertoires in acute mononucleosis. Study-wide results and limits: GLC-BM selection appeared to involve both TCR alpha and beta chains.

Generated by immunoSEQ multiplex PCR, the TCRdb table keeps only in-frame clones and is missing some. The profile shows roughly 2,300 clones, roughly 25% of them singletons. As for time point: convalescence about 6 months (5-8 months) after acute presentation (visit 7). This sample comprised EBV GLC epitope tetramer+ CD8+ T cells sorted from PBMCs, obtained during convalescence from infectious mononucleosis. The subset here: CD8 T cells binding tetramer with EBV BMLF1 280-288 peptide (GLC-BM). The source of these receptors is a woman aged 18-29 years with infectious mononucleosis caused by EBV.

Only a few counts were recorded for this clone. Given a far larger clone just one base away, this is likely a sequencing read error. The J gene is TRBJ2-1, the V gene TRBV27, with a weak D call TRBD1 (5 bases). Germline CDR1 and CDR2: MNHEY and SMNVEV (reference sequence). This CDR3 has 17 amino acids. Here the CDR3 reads CASSLSPPWWGYYEQFF. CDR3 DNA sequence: TGTGCCAGCAGTTTATCCCCGCCATGGTGGGGCTACTATGAGCAGTTCTTC.

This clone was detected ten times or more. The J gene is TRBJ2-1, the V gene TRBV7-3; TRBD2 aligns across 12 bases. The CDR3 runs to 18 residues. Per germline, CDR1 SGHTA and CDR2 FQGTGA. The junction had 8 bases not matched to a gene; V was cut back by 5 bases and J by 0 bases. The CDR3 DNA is TGTGCCAGCAGCACTGGACTAGCGGGAAAAAGCTCCTACAATGAGCAGTTCTTC. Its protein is CASSTGLAGKSSYNEQFF.